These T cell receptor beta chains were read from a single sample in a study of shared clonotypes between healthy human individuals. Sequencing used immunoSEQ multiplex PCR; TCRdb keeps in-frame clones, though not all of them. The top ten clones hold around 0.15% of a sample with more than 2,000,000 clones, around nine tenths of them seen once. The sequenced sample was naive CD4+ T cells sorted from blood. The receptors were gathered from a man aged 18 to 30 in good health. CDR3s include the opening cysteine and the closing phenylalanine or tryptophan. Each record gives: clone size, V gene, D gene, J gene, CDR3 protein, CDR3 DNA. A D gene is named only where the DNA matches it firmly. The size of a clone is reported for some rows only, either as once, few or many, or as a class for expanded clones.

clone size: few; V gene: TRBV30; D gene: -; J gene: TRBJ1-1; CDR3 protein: CAWSRGENTEAFF; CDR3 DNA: TGTGCCTGGAGCCGCGGCGAGAACACTGAAGCTTTCTTT
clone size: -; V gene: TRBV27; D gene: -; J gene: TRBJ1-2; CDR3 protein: CASSQQGIYGYTF; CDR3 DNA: TGTGCCAGCAGTCAACAGGGAATCTATGGCTACACCTTC
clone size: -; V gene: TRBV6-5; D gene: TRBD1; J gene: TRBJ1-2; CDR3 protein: CASSTDRGASYGYTF; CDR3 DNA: TGTGCCAGCAGTACCGACAGGGGGGCCTCCTATGGCTACACCTTC
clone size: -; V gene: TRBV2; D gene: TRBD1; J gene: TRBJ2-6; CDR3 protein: CASREGTGGTLSSGANVLTF; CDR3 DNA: TGTGCCAGCAGGGAAGGGACAGGGGGCACCTTAAGCTCTGGGGCCAACGTCCTGACTTTC
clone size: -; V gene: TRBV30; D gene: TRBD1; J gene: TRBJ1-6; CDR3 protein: CAWRGDSNSPLHF; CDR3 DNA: TGTGCCTGGAGGGGGGACAGCAATTCACCCCTCCACTTT
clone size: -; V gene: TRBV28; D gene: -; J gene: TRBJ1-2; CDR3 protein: CASSPKEAYNYGYTF; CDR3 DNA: TGTGCCAGCAGTCCAAAGGAGGCGTATAACTATGGCTACACCTTC
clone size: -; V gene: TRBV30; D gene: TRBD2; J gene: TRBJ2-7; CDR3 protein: CAWSTGLDYEQYF; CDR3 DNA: TGTGCCTGGAGTACGGGACTAGACTACGAGCAGTACTTC
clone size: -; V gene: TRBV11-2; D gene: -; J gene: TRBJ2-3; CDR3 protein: CASSPDRWSDTQYF; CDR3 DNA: TGTGCCAGCAGCCCTGACAGGTGGTCAGATACGCAGTATTTT
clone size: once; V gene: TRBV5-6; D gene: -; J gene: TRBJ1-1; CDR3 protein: CASSLLDRNTEAFF; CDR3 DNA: TGTGCCAGCAGCCTCCTGGACAGGAACACTGAAGCTTTCTTT
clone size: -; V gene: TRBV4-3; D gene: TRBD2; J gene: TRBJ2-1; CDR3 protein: CASSQDVAGGYRNEQFF; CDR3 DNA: TGCGCCAGCAGCCAAGATGTAGCGGGAGGGTACCGAAATGAGCAGTTCTTC
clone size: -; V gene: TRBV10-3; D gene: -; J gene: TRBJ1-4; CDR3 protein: CAIREDNEKLFF; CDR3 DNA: TGTGCCATCAGAGAGGATAATGAAAAACTGTTTTTT
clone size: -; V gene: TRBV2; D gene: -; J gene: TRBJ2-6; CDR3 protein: CASSVWESGANVLTF; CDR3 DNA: TGTGCCAGCAGTGTTTGGGAATCTGGGGCCAACGTCCTGACTTTC
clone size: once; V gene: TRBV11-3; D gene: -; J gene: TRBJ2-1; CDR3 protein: CASSWSRDGTLCQFF; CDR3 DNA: TGTGCCAGCAGCTGGAGCAGAGACGGGACCCTTTGTCAGTTCTTC
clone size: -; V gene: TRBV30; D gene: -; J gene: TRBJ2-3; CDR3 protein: CAWSVQASTDTQYF; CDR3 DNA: TGTGCCTGGAGTGTGCAGGCTAGCACAGATACGCAGTATTTT
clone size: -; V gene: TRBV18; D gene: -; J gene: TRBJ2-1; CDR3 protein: CASSPRALSSYNEQFF; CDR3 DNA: TGTGCCAGCTCACCAAGGGCCCTAAGCTCCTACAATGAGCAGTTCTTC
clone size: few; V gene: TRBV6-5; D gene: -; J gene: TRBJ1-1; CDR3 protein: CASRRPTGTEAFF; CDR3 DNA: TGTGCCAGCAGGCGTCCCACCGGGACAGAAGCTTTCTTT
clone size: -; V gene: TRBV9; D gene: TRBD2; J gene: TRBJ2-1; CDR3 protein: CASSVDRGRAGNEQFF; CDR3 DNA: TGTGCCAGCAGCGTAGATCGTGGGAGGGCCGGCAATGAGCAGTTCTTC
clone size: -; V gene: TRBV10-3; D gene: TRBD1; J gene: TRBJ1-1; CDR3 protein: CAISEAGGAGRIGTEAFF; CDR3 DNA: TGTGCCATCAGTGAAGCAGGGGGCGCTGGTCGGATAGGCACTGAAGCTTTCTTT
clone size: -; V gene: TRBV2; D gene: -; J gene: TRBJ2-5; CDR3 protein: CASSTEGEQYF; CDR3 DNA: TGTGCCAGCAGTACCGAGGGGGAGCAGTACTTC
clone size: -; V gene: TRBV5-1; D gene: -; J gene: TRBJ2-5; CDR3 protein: CASSWGAGQETQYF; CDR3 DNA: TGCGCCAGCAGCTGGGGGGCGGGACAAGAGACCCAGTACTTC
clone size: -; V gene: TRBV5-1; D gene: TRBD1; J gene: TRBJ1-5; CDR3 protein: CASSWDRGEGQPQHF; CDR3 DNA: TGCGCCAGCAGCTGGGACAGGGGCGAGGGACAGCCCCAGCATTTT
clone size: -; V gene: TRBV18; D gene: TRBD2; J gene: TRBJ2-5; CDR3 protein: CASSPFFQTSGTQETQYF; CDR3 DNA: TGTGCCAGCTCACCGTTTTTCCAAACTAGCGGGACCCAAGAGACCCAGTACTTC
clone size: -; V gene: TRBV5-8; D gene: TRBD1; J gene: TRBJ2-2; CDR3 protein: CASSLKQGRELFF; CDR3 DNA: TGTGCCAGCAGCTTAAAACAGGGGCGGGAGCTGTTTTTT
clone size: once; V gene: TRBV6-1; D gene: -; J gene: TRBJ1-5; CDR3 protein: CASSEVIHSNQPQHF; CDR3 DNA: TGTGCCAGCAGTGAAGTTATCCATAGCAATCAGCCCCAGCATTTT
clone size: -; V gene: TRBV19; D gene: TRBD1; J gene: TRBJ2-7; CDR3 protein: CASSMGDRGWNEQYF; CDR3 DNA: TGTGCCAGTAGTATGGGGGACAGGGGGTGGAACGAGCAGTACTTC
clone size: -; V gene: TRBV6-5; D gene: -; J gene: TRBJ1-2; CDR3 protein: CASSRYPQGIYGYTF; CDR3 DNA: TGTGCCAGCAGCCGATATCCCCAGGGGATCTATGGCTACACCTTC
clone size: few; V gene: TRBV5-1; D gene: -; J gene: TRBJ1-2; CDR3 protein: CASSRDSDNYGYTF; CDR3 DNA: TGCGCCAGCAGCCGGGACTCGGATAACTATGGCTACACCTTC
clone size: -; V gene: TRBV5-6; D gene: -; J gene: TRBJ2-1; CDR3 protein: CASSFYLISSSYNEQFF; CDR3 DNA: TGTGCCAGCAGCTTTTATCTTATATCTTCCTCCTACAATGAGCAGTTCTTC
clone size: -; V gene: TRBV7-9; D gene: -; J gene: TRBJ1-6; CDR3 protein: CASSLKDPNPNSPLHF; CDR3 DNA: TGTGCCAGCAGCTTAAAGGACCCAAACCCTAATTCACCCCTCCACTTT
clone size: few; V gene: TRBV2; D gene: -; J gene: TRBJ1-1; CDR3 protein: CASSEGSLNTEAFF; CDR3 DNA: TGTGCCAGCAGTGAAGGTTCGCTGAACACTGAAGCTTTCTTT
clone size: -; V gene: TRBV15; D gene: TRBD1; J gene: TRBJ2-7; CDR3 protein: CATPCRGRTGLFSYEQYF; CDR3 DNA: TGTGCCACCCCGTGTAGGGGTCGGACAGGGCTATTTTCCTACGAGCAGTACTTC
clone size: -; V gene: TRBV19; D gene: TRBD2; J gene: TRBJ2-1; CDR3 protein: CASSIGRGTTISYNEQFF; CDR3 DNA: TGTGCCAGTAGTATAGGACGAGGGACTACGATCTCCTACAATGAGCAGTTCTTC
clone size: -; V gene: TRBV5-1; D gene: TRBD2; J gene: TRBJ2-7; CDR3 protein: CASSLFPSGGTTAFYEQYF; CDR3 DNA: TGCGCCAGCAGCTTGTTCCCTAGCGGGGGGACCACCGCATTCTACGAGCAGTACTTC
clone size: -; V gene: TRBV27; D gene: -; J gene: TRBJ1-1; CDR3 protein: CASSRDPNTEAFF; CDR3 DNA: TGTGCCAGCAGCCGGGACCCCAACACTGAAGCTTTCTTT
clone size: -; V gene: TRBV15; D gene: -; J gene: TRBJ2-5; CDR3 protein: CATSPVGEIQETQYF; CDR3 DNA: TGTGCCACCAGCCCGGTCGGGGAGATACAAGAGACCCAGTACTTC
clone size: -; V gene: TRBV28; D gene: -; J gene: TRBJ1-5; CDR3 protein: CASTQARGHQLSQPQHF; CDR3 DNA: TGTGCCAGTACACAGGCTCGAGGACACCAGCTTTCTCAGCCCCAGCATTTT
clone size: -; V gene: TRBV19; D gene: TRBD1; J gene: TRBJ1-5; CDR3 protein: CASRQTGVNQPQHF; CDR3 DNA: TGTGCCAGTAGACAAACAGGGGTCAATCAGCCCCAGCATTTT
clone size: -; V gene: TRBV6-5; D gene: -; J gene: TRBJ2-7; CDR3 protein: CASSYSIPRGGYEQYF; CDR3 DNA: TGTGCCAGCAGTTACTCCATTCCTAGAGGCGGGTACGAGCAGTACTTC
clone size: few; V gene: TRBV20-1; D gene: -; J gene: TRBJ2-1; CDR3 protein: CSGLANEQFF; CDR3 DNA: TGCAGTGGCCTAGCAAATGAGCAGTTCTTC
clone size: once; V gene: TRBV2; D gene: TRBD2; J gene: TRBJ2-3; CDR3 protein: CASSSLAGGLGDTQYF; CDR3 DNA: TGTGCCAGCAGTTCACTAGCGGGGGGTCTCGGGGATACGCAGTATTTT
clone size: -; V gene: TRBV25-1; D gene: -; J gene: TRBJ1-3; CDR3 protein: CASSEYPGASSGNTIYF; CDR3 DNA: TGTGCCAGCAGTGAATACCCAGGGGCCAGCTCTGGAAACACCATATATTTT
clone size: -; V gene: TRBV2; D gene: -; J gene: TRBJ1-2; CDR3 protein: CASSDRGNSLPLNYGYTF; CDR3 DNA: TGTGCCAGCAGTGACCGGGGGAACAGCTTACCCCTCAACTATGGCTACACCTTC
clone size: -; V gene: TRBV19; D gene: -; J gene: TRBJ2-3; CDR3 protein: CASSIPPTDTQYF; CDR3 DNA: TGTGCCAGTAGTATTCCACCCACAGATACGCAGTATTTT
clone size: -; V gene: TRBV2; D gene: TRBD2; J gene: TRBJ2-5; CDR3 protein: CASRGGGAAETQYF; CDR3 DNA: TGTGCCAGCAGAGGCGGGGGGGCCGCCGAGACCCAGTACTTC
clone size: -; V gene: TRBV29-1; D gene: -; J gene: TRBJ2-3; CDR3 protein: CSVEPGNTDTQYF; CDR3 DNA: TGCAGCGTTGAACCGGGCAACACAGATACGCAGTATTTT
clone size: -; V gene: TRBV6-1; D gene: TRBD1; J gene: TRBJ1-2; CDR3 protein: CASNYRQGIYGYTF; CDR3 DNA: TGTGCCAGCAATTACAGACAGGGTATATATGGCTACACCTTC
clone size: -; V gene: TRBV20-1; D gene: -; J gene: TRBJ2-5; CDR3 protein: CSVGTLETQYF; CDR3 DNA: TGCAGTGTCGGGACTCTAGAGACCCAGTACTTC
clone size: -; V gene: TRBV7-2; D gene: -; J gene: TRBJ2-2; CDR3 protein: CASSSLDRNTGELFF; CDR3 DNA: TGTGCCAGCAGCTCTTTGGACAGGAACACCGGGGAGCTGTTTTTT
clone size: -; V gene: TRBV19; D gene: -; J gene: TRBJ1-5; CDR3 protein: CASRDMGLGWPQHF; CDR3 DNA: TGTGCCAGTAGGGACATGGGGCTGGGGTGGCCCCAGCATTTT
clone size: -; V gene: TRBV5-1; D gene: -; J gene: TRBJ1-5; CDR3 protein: CATRINREGNQPQHF; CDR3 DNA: TGCGCCACCCGAATAAACAGAGAAGGCAATCAGCCCCAGCATTTT
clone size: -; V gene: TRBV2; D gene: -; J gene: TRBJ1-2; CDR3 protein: CASSYSGYTF; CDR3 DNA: TGTGCCAGCAGTTATTCGGGCTACACCTTC
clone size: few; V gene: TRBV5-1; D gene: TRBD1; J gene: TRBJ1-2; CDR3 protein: CASSLGQGGYGYTF; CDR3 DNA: TGCGCCAGCAGCTTAGGACAGGGAGGCTATGGCTACACCTTC
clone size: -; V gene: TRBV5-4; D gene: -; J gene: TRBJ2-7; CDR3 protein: CASSPRARLNEQYF; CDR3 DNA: TGTGCCAGCAGCCCCCGGGCCAGGCTCAACGAGCAGTACTTC